This T cell receptor beta chain comes out of a study of PD-1 blockade in classical Hodgkin lymphoma. TCRdb's copy holds only in-frame clones and misses some; the assay was immunoSEQ multiplex PCR. Among 96,000 or so clones listed, approximately 94% were seen once. The sample's time point: cycle 4 day 1 (C4D1), after 6 weeks of nivolumab. Each of the patients experienced relapse following autologous stem cell transplantation, and their brentuximab vedotin exposure differed. This TCR was sampled from a human donor with classical Hodgkin lymphoma. Sample: peripheral blood mononuclear cells (PBMCs), taken before the fourth cycle of nivolumab.

As DNA, the CDR3 is TGCGCCAGCAGCTTGGCGTATGGGACCGGGGAGCTGTTTTTT. Translated: CASSLAYGTGELFF. V is TRBV5-1 and J is TRBJ2-2; D is uncertain. CDR3 length: 14 amino acids. Trimming shortened V by 0 bases and J by 5 bases, and 8 bases separated the two germline ends. Germline V CDR1 and CDR2: SGHRS, YFSETQ. Full variable domain (rest looked up from reference TRBV5-1 and TRBJ2-2): KAGVTQTPRYLIKTRGQQVTLSCSPISGHRSVSWYQQTPGQGLQFLFEYFSETQRNKGNFPGRFSGRQFSNSRSEMNVSTLELGDSALYLCASSLAYGTGELFFGEGSRLTVL.